This record covers a single T cell receptor (beta chain). What it binds is not known. The CDR3 spans 12 residues. Between the trimmed V and J ends, which lost 3 bases and 1 base, there was a span of 3 bases. The germline V gene encodes CDR1 KGHSH and CDR2 LQKENI. TCRdb keeps only in-frame clones here, not all; method: immunoSEQ multiplex PCR. The data hold 25,000 to 35,000 clones, with more than 85% observed a single time. The data originate from a study of T cell responses to AZD1222 COVID-19 vaccine. Study-level information: It was second doses at about 4 or about 12 weeks that were pooled.

Study-level findings and limits: White British people made up most donors, females outnumbered males, and clonal diversity was possibly underestimated. CD4 TCRs associated with vaccination spanned spike, dominating at 160-218 and 743-854.

Specimen: peripheral blood, collected on day 0 of AZD1222 vaccination. This rearrangement joins TRBV18 to TRBJ2-5; D gene ambiguous. This receptor was taken from an adult in good health. The CDR3 is CASSPLQETQYF. The CDR3 DNA is TGTGCCAGCTCACCGCTCCAAGAGACCCAGTACTTC.